This TCR beta chain was obtained from a study of T cells in Graves' hyperthyroidism and ophthalmopathy. General observations from the study: Separating ophthalmopathy from stable hyperthyroidism was achieved by a 13 V-J model. Ophthalmopathy got predicted by the model a median around 6.8 months before its onset.

Researchers defined stable Graves' hyperthyroidism as no ophthalmopathy progression within 18 months. Those patients with uncontrolled infection, other autoimmune disease, pregnancy or lactation were excluded. This CDR3 spans 14 amino acids. Trimming removed 4 bases from V and 6 bases from J; junction bases left unmatched: 6. Germline V gene data show CDR1 as SNHLY and CDR2 as FYNNEI. There were TCR beta CDR3 regions amplified from RNA transcripts. HTBI primers were employed in a first-round RT-PCR of the TCR CDR3. TCRdb reanalysed the multiplex PCR reads using MiXCR and keeps one entry per CDR3 protein. This table has hundreds of thousands of distinct CDR3 sequences, about 43% appearing once. A remark on this clonotype: The antigen is undetermined.

The chain recombines TRBV2 with TRBJ1-5; 7 nucleotides align to TRBD1. This clonotype originated in a young woman with Graves' hyperthyroidism. Sequencing was done on a sample of peripheral blood or thyroid tissue (not recorded which). This CDR3 reads CASSARGQAQPQHF. In nucleotides, the CDR3 is TGTGCCAGCAGTGCTAGGGGGCAGGCTCAGCCCCAGCATTTT.